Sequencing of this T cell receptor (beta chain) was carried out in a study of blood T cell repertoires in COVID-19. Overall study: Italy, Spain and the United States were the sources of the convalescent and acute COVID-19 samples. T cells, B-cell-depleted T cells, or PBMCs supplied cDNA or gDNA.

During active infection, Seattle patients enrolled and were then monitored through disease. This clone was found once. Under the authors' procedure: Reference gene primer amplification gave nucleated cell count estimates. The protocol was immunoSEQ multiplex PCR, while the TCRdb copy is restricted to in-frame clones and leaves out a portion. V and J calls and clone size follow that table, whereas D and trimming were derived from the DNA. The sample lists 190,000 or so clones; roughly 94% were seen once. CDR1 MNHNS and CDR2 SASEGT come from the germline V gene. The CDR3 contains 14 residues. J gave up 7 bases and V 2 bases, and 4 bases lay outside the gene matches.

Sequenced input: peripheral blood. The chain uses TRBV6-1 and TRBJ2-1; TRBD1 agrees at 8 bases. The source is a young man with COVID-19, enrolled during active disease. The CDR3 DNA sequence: TGTGCCAGCAGTGAATGGACAGGGACTAATGAGCAGTTCTTC. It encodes CASSEWTGTNEQFF.